One T cell receptor (beta chain) is described in this entry. The sample comes from a study of shared clonotypes between healthy human individuals. Into CD45RA+ naive and CD45RA-negative memory subsets, the CD4+ cells were split. Assay: immunoSEQ multiplex PCR; the TCRdb copy retains only in-frame clones and omits some. Here the sample spans a few million clones, roughly 92% being singletons. With 9 bases removed from V and 4 bases from J, the gap between germline ends came to 22 bases. Germline assignment: CDR1 LGHNA and CDR2 YNFKEQ. This CDR3 is built from 15 residues. This chain links TRBV4-2 with TRBJ2-7; the D gene is possibly TRBD2 (8 bases). The sequenced sample consisted of naive CD4+ T cells from PBMCs. Subset of the sample: CD45RA+ positively selected. This TCR was recovered from a man aged 18 to 30 in good health. Some clones in this sample may be carry-over from other donors' samples. Here the CDR3 reads CASREGAGGSYEQYF. The CDR3 DNA follows: TGTGCCAGTCGGGAGGGGGCTGGGGGAAGTTACGAGCAGTACTTC.